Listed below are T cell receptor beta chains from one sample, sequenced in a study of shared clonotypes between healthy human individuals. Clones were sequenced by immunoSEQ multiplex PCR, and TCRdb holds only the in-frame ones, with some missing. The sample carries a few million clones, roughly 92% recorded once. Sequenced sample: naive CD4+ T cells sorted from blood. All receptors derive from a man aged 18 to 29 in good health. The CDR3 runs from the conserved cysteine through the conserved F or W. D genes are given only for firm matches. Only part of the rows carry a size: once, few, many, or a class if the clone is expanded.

CDR3: CAWSVLDGNTIYF
DNA: TGTGCCTGGAGTGTACTCGATGGAAACACCATATATTTT
V: TRBV30
D: -
size: -
J: TRBJ1-3

CDR3: CAWSGTGGRLFGELFF
DNA: TGTGCCTGGAGTGGCACGGGGGGGCGACTATTCGGGGAGCTGTTTTTT
V: TRBV30
D: TRBD2
size: -
J: TRBJ2-2

CDR3: CASSPTGTGLNEQFF
DNA: TGTGCCAGCTCACCCACCGGTACGGGGTTAAATGAGCAGTTCTTC
V: TRBV18
D: -
size: -
J: TRBJ2-1

CDR3: CASSPPLNAGRPDTQYF
DNA: TGTGCCAGCTCACCACCTCTAAATGCAGGGCGGCCAGATACGCAGTATTTT
V: TRBV18
D: -
size: -
J: TRBJ2-3

CDR3: CASSPLWTGGTTGELFF
DNA: TGTGCCAGCTCACCACTATGGACAGGGGGCACGACCGGGGAGCTGTTTTTT
V: TRBV18
D: TRBD1
size: -
J: TRBJ2-2

CDR3: CASSRRWTGGSDEQFF
DNA: TGTGCCAGCAGCCGCCGATGGACAGGGGGCTCGGATGAGCAGTTCTTC
V: TRBV11-2
D: TRBD1
size: -
J: TRBJ2-1

CDR3: CASSVVNTDTQYF
DNA: TGTGCCAGCAGCGTAGTCAACACAGATACGCAGTATTTT
V: TRBV9
D: -
size: -
J: TRBJ2-3

CDR3: CAISEWGGESTEAFF
DNA: TGTGCCATCAGTGAGTGGGGGGGAGAATCTACTGAAGCTTTCTTT
V: TRBV10-3
D: -
size: -
J: TRBJ1-1

CDR3: CAWSRGADYGYTF
DNA: TGTGCCTGGAGCCGGGGGGCAGACTATGGCTACACCTTC
V: TRBV30
D: -
size: -
J: TRBJ1-2

CDR3: CASSLASVSYEQYF
DNA: TGCGCCAGCAGCTTGGCTAGTGTGTCCTACGAGCAGTACTTC
V: TRBV5-1
D: -
size: -
J: TRBJ2-7

CDR3: CASSLGGGTDTQYF
DNA: TGTGCCAGCAGCTTGGGAGGAGGCACAGATACGCAGTATTTT
V: TRBV5-6
D: -
size: -
J: TRBJ2-3

CDR3: CASSQEQSHPGYGYTF
DNA: TGCGCCAGCAGCCAAGAACAGTCACACCCGGGCTATGGCTACACCTTC
V: TRBV4-3
D: -
size: -
J: TRBJ1-2

CDR3: CAISESGSLLTNYGYTF
DNA: TGTGCCATCAGTGAGTCGGGCAGCCTCCTCACTAACTATGGCTACACCTTC
V: TRBV10-3
D: -
size: -
J: TRBJ1-2

CDR3: CASSRGGADEKLFF
DNA: TGCGCCAGCAGCCGCGGGGGGGCTGATGAAAAACTGTTTTTT
V: TRBV5-1
D: -
size: -
J: TRBJ1-4

CDR3: CASSLSGTSGGGDTQYF
DNA: TGTGCCAGCAGCTTAAGCGGGACTAGCGGGGGAGGAGATACGCAGTATTTT
V: TRBV7-8
D: TRBD2
size: few
J: TRBJ2-3

CDR3: CASSISPVVGNSAFF
DNA: TGTGCCAGTAGTATCTCTCCGGTGGTCGGGAATTCAGCTTTCTTT
V: TRBV19
D: -
size: -
J: TRBJ1-1

CDR3: CASTSTVGYGYTF
DNA: TGTGCCAGCACCTCGACAGTTGGGTATGGCTACACCTTC
V: TRBV11-2
D: -
size: -
J: TRBJ1-2

CDR3: CASSLDPSGANVLTF
DNA: TGCGCCAGCAGCTTGGACCCCTCTGGGGCCAACGTCCTGACTTTC
V: TRBV5-1
D: -
size: -
J: TRBJ2-6

CDR3: CASSANTLQGDEQFF
DNA: TGTGCCAGCAGCGCCAACACTCTACAGGGCGATGAGCAGTTCTTC
V: TRBV9
D: -
size: -
J: TRBJ2-1

CDR3: CASPKAGLNTEAFF
DNA: TGTGCCAGCCCTAAGGCCGGTCTGAACACTGAAGCTTTCTTT
V: TRBV2
D: -
size: few
J: TRBJ1-1

CDR3: CASSLLGPGLAHNEQFF
DNA: TGTGCCAGCAGCTTATTAGGCCCGGGACTAGCGCACAATGAGCAGTTCTTC
V: TRBV11-2
D: TRBD2
size: -
J: TRBJ2-1

CDR3: CASSQGANYEQYF
DNA: TGTGCCAGCTCACAGGGGGCAAACTACGAGCAGTACTTC
V: TRBV18
D: TRBD1
size: -
J: TRBJ2-7